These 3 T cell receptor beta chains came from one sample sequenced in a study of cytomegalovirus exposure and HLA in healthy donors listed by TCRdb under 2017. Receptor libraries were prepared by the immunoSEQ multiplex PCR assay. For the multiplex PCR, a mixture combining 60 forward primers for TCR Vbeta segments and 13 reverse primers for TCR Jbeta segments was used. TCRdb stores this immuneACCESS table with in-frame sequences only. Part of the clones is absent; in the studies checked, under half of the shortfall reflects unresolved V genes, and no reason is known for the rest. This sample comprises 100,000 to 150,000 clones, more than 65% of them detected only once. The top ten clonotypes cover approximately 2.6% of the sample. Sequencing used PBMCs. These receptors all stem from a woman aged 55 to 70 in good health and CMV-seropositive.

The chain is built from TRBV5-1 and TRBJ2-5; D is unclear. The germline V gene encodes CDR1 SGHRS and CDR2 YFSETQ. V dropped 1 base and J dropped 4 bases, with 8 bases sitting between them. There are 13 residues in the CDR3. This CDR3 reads CASSLMSGETQYF. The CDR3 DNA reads TGCGCCAGCAGCTTGATGTCGGGAGAGACCCAGTACTTC.

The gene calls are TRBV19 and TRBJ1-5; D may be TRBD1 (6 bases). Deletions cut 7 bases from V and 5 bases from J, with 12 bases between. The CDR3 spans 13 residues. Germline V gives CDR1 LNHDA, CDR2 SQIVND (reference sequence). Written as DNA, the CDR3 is TGTGCCAGTACAGGACAGCTATATCAGCCCCAGCATTTT. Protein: CASTGQLYQPQHF.

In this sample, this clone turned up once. DNA of the CDR3: TGTGCCAGCAGCCCTACTTCAATGAACACTGAAGCTTTCTTT. Amino acids: CASSPTSMNTEAFF. The rearrangement joins TRBV6-6 to TRBJ1-1; D not certain. Trimming removed 6 bases from V and 0 bases from J, with 11 bases in between. Germline CDR1 and CDR2: MNHNY and SVGAGI (reference sequence). The CDR3 length is 14 residues.